This record concerns one TCR beta chain sequence. Its matching antigen is unknown. This record belongs to a study of T cells expressing NK-cell markers. Study at large: Investigators obtained TCR beta repertoires from sorted CD3+CD56+NKG2C+, CD3+CD56+NKG2C- and CD3+CD56-NKG2C+ T cells. Notes on the study in general: Clones of NKG2C+ T cells that had expanded were of unclear HCMV specificity.

The cDNA for TCR beta came from 5'RACE template switching with UMIs. Following a re-call of the 5' RACE reads, TCRdb has one entry per CDR3 protein and lacks DNA. The sample totals hundreds of thousands of distinct CDR3 sequences. The germline V gene has CDR1 MNHNS and CDR2 SASEGT. This CDR3 spans 16 amino acids. The material sequenced was blood T cells: a sorted CD56 or NKG2C T cell subset, CD4+ or CD8+ T cells, or bulk PBMC T cells (not recorded which). The chain joins TRBV6-1 to TRBJ1-1; TCRdb lists TRBD1, though no DNA is available to test this call. The sequence was obtained from a man younger than 35 in good health. The CDR3 is CASSAQPTRGNTEAFF.